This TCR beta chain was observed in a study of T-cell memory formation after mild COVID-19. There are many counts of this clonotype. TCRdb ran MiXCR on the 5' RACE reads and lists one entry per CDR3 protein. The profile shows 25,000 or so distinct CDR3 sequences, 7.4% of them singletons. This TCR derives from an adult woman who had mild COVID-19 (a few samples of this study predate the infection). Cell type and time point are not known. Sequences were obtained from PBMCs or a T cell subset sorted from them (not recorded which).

The CDR3 sequence: CASSRTSGGYSYEQYF. The CDR3 DNA is TGTGCCAGCAGTCGGACTAGCGGGGGGTACTCCTACGAGCAGTACTTC. This chain uses TRBV6-5 with TRBJ2-7; 14 nucleotides line up with TRBD2. The CDR3 is 16 residues long. The junction had 3 bases not matched to a gene; V was cut back by 5 bases and J by 0 bases. Per the germline V gene, CDR1 is MNHEY and CDR2 is SVGAGI.